This TCR beta chain was observed in a study of tumor-infiltrating lymphocytes in primary liver carcinoma. Study-level findings and limits: Being bulk and unsorted, samples allowed no CD4+ and CD8+ repertoire comparison. Tumor-blood pairs (like tumor-adjacent pairs) overlapped less than tumor region pairs did.

Blood RNA originated from unsorted whole blood, with germline DNA additionally extracted. What was collected before surgery was 3.5 to 4.5 milliliters of peripheral blood. The V gene lost 0 bases and the J gene lost 4 bases, with 13 bases spanning the gap. Germline loops: CDR1 MNHEY, CDR2 SVGEGT. This CDR3 is 16 amino acids long. TCR beta cDNA was made from approximately 500 ng total RNA with a constant-region primer. Slightly modified ARM-PCR with three nested multiplex PCR rounds yielded TCR beta libraries. Researchers ran the first two PCR rounds for roughly 11 cycles each with TRBV1-TRBV30 forward primers and a C-beta reverse primer. From the multiplex PCR reads, TCRdb called clonotypes with MiXCR, one entry per CDR3 protein. The sample records about 310,000 distinct CDR3 sequences, 65% being singletons. There are many counts of this clonotype. The antigen remains undetermined.

Sequenced input: peripheral blood. V usage is TRBV6-2 or TRBV6-3 and J usage is TRBJ2-1; D remains unclear. The clonotype originates from a man between 35 and 55 years old with primary liver carcinoma and hepatitis B virus infection. In nucleotides, the CDR3 is TGTGCCAGCAGTTACTCGGCCGAGCCCCTATACAATGAGCAGTTCTTC. It yields the protein CASSYSAEPLYNEQFF.